This T cell receptor beta chain was identified during a study of T cell responses to AZD1222 COVID-19 vaccine. Study-wide results and caveats: The breadth and depth of Spike-specific TCRs increased once two AZD1222 doses had been given. The repertoires were collected only after the peak T cell response. White British people made up most donors, females outnumbered males, and clonal diversity was possibly underestimated.

Repertoires were generated with immunoSEQ multiplex PCR, while TCRdb's copy carries only in-frame clones and drops some. The repertoire has tens of thousands of clones, 88% of them found once; the top ten carry roughly 5.8%. As for this clone: Its specificity is unknown. The junction does not match germline at one end; this may be a read error.

CDR1 and CDR2 (germline): SEHNR, FQNEAQ (reference sequence). CDR3 size: 13 residues. Sequences were derived from peripheral blood, sampled on day 0 of AZD1222 vaccination. This clonotype was sampled from an adult in good health. The V gene is TRBV7-9, the J gene TRBJ2-5; perhaps TRBD2 as D (5 bases). This CDR3 reads CASSLAEDRSMHF. CDR3 bases: TGTGCCAGCAGCTTAGCGGAGGACCGATCCATGCACTTC.